This TCR beta chain was captured in a study of CD8+CD57+ T cells in acquired aplastic anemia. Overall study context: Roughly 3.2 ug was the average amount of DNA from sorted CD4+ and CD8+ cells. General observations from the study: Some 29 shared CD8+ CDR3s appeared highly expressed within patients' immunodominant clones.

Sequencing was done on patients that had shown CD8+CD57+ cell expansion by flow cytometry. Each patient carried a diagnosis of severe acquired aplastic anemia. Sampling of blood occurred while the patients had still received no therapy. Regarding this clonotype: Its antigen is not known.

TCR beta VDJ combinations and CDR3 sequences were profiled from genomic DNA. TCRdb passed the reads through MiXCR, listing each CDR3 protein once. Of about 190,000 distinct CDR3 sequences listed, less than 60% were seen once; the top ten hold around 8.8%. The V gene lost 7 bases and the J gene lost 3 bases, with 13 bases spanning the gap. CDR1 is SNHLY, CDR2 FYNNEI, per germline. The CDR3 length is 13 residues. The sequence came from a human donor with aplastic anemia. The chain employs TRBV2 and TRBJ2-7; D might be TRBD1 or TRBD2, each matching 6 bases. Sequencing used sorted CD4+, CD8+, or CD8+CD57+ T cells (not recorded which) from PBMCs. The CDR3 protein is CASKRGAVYEQYF. In nucleotides, the CDR3 is TGTGCCAGCAAAAGGGGGGCGGTCTACGAGCAGTACTTC.